This T cell receptor beta chain was identified during a study of cytomegalovirus exposure and HLA in healthy donors. Turning to the study itself: Tens of millions of unique TCRs from HLA-typed donors made up an early data release. Broader study findings: It was shown in a later analysis that HLA-associated TCR beta chains were more clonally expanded than other, equally common chains.

J gave up 3 bases and V 3 bases, and 20 bases lay outside the gene matches. The CDR3 has 19 amino acids. The germline CDR1 and CDR2 sequences are SGHNT and YYREEE (reference sequence). PCR used 60 Vbeta primers and 13 Jbeta primers. Measured with immunoSEQ multiplex PCR; TCRdb has only the in-frame clones, and not every one. The sample has 200,000 to 250,000 clones; over 75% are singletons. This clone was recorded a few times. The antigen remains undetermined. The V and J genes are TRBV5-4 and TRBJ2-5; 7 positions match TRBD2. Material for sequencing was PBMCs. The source of this sequence is a girl aged 2-9 years in good health and CMV-seronegative. The DNA for the CDR3 is TGTGCCAGCAGCTCCTCCCTAGCGGCAAGGTTAAGTGACAAAGAGACCCAGTACTTC. This translates into CASSSSLAARLSDKETQYF.